This T cell receptor beta chain came from a study of breast tumors, draining lymph nodes, adjacent tissues. Study outcomes and limitations: The lymph node origin of tumor T cells was framed as consistent with a hypothesis, not demonstrated. Compared with basal-like, luminal-like tumors shared significantly more repertoire with nontumor tissue.

Samples came from axillary lymph nodes draining the breast cancer. The CDR3 sequence is 17 residues long. V was pared by 1 base and J by 5 bases, with 10 bases of the junction left unmatched. CDR1 and CDR2 from the germline V gene are LGHDT and YNNKEL (reference sequence). One entry per CDR3 protein, called by TCRdb with MiXCR from the multiplex PCR reads. This table has about 220,000 distinct CDR3 sequences, under 40% appearing once. This clonotype has a single count. Its antigen is not identified. The sample taken for sequencing was axillary lymph node tissue. V is TRBV3-1 and J is TRBJ2-2; the match to TRBD2 covers 7 bases. This clonotype was obtained from a female donor with breast cancer. Some clones in this sample may be carry-over from other donors' samples. The CDR3: CASSQASGGGRTGELFF. The CDR3 DNA follows: TGTGCCAGCAGCCAAGCGTCGGGAGGAGGTCGGACCGGGGAGCTGTTTTTT.